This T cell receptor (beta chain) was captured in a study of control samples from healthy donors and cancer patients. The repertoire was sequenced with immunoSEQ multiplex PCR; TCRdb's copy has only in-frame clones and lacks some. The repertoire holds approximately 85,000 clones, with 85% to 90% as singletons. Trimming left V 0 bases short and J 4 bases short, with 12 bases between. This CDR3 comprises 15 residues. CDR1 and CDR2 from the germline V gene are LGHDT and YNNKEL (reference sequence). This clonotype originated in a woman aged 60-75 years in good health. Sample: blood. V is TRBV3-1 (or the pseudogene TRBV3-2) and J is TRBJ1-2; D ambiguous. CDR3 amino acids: CASSQDHGRTYGYTF. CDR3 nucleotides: TGTGCCAGCAGCCAAGACCACGGCAGGACCTATGGCTACACCTTC.